Each of the 4 T cell receptor beta chains below was sequenced from the same sample in a study of technical replicates of blood from a few donors. TCRdb's table, derived via immunoSEQ multiplex PCR, lists solely in-frame clones and lacks some. The repertoire holds about 60,000 clones, with around 86% as singletons. The specimen was PBMCs. Every receptor here comes from a human donor in good health. Some clones in this sample may be carry-over from other donors' samples.

The chain employs TRBV29-1 and TRBJ2-1; D is ambiguous. This CDR3 region has 12 residues. Trimming took 1 base from V and 8 from J, leaving 9 bases between them. CDR1 is SQVTM and CDR2 is ANQGSEA in the germline V gene. For the CDR3, the DNA is TGCAGCGTTGAAGCTAGTTGGGATGAGCAGTTCTTC. Protein product: CSVEASWDEQFF.

The chain uses TRBV6-5 and TRBJ1-6, with D perhaps TRBD1 (5 bases). Germline lookup yields CDR1 MNHEY and CDR2 SVGAGI. V dropped 6 bases and J dropped 9 bases, with 18 bases sitting between them. The CDR3 sequence is 15 residues long. CDR3 region: CASSQSGPGGSPLHF. The CDR3 nucleotides are TGTGCCAGCAGCCAGTCTGGACCGGGGGGTTCACCCCTCCACTTT.

In this sample, this clone turned up once. The rearrangement uses TRBV7-2 and TRBJ2-7; D might be TRBD2 (6 bases). In germline, CDR1 is SGHTA, CDR2 FQGNSA. The CDR3 spans 14 residues. Trimming cost V 6 bases and J 3 bases, with 15 bases left between them. In DNA, the CDR3 is TGTGCCAGCAGTCCCCCGGGGGTTATCTACGAGCAGTACTTC. Protein product: CASSPPGVIYEQYF.

This chain uses TRBV6-1 with TRBJ2-7; 8 positions match TRBD1. CDR3 length equals 14 residues. After removal of 2 bases from V and 7 bases from J, the junction contained 7 bases not matched to a gene. Germline V lookup: CDR1 MNHNS, CDR2 SASEGT. The CDR3 nucleotides read TGTGCCAGCAGTGAAAATCTCCAGGGGGCGGAGCAGTACTTC. Its protein product is CASSENLQGAEQYF.